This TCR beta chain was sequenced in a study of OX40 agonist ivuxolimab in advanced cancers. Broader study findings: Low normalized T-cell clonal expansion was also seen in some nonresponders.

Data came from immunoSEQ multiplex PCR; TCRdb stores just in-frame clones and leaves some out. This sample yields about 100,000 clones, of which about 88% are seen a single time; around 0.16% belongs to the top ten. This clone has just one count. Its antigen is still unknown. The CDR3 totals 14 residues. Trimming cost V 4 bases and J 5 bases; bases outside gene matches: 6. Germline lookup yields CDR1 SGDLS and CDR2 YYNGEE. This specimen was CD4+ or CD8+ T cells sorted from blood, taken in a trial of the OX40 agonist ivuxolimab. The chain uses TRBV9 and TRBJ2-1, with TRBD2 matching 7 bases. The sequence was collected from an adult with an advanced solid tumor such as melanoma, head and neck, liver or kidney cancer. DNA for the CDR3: TGTGCCAGCAGCCTCCTAGCGGATCACAATGAGCAGTTCTTC. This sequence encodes CASSLLADHNEQFF.